This T cell receptor (beta chain) was retrieved from a study of Ad26.COV2.S vaccination and SARS-CoV-2 variants (dated by TCRdb to the early 2020s). As for the study more broadly: Vaccine-arm donors were drawn from COV1001, a multicentre, randomized, double-blind, placebo-controlled phase I-IIa trial of Ad26.COV2.S in healthy adults. A total of around 32 samples were included in the TCR-sequenced set, comprising roughly 19 Ad26.COV2.S vaccine recipients, 5 placebo recipients and 8 SARS-CoV-2 convalescent individuals. Throughout the experiments and outcome assessment, investigators stayed blinded to trial group allocation. TCRbeta repertoire sequencing was used to assess the specificity and breadth of SARS-CoV-2-reactive T cell receptors after Ad26.COV2.S vaccination. Participants in the trial were split at random into five groups of five each, receiving low-dose or high-dose Ad26.COV2.S once or twice, or else placebo on both occasions. Ad26.COV2.S was given intramuscularly at 5x10^10 or 1x10^11 viral particles, as a single shot or as two shots 56 days apart.

The label giving this sample's treatment or condition can be read as: 19 received Ad26.COV2.S at low or high dose, single or two shots; roughly five received placebo; per-sample allocation not given. Repertoires of vaccine and placebo recipients were sequenced from samples taken on day 63 after the first injection. In Cohort 1b, about two dozen adults aged 18-55 years were enrolled at a single site in Boston, USA, between 29 July and 7 August 2020. Ad26.COV2.S consisted of a replication-incompetent adenovirus type 26 vector by which a prefusion-stabilized SARS-CoV-2 spike protein from the original Wuhan strain was expressed. CDR1 and CDR2 are read off the germline V gene (reference sequence) as LNHDA and SQIVND. The V end loses 9 bases and the J end loses 3 bases, and a stretch of 11 bases separates them. The CDR3 goes from the cysteine to the phenylalanine over 12 residues. Only the CDR3 DNA stays, 36 bases, in frame from base 1.

Here is what the overall study found, with its caveats: The authors noted that the TCR breadth and depth analyses may have underestimated total T cell responses. Comparing responses between vaccine doses or regimens was not something the study was powered to do. Vaccine and placebo recipients had similar non-spike TCR breadth, a finding consistent with the vaccine containing only spike. After vaccination, spike-specific CD8+ and CD4+ T cell responses were reported to show substantial breadth. Spike-specific TCR breadth was higher in Ad26.COV2.S recipients than in placebo recipients (P = 0.0014).

On this clone itself: No cognate antigen has been identified for it. No much larger clone is present one base from it, and per-base qualities are unavailable.

TCRbeta CDR3 regions were sequenced with the immunoSEQ Assay. After extraction, genomic DNA underwent amplification by bias-controlled multiplex PCR, followed by high-throughput sequencing. From the authors' description of their analysis: Collapsing and filtering of sequences were performed to quantify the absolute abundance of each unique TCRbeta CDR3 region. T cell fraction was estimated by normalizing TCRbeta template counts to usable DNA, which was measured by amplifying reference genes present in all nucleated cells. Repertoire TCRs were annotated as SARS-CoV-2-specific by exact matching of V gene, CDR3 amino acid sequence and J gene to a known reactive TCR set. The reference SARS-CoV-2 TCR set was derived from MIRA and filtered for enrichment in COVID-19-positive ImmuneCODE repertoires, a step that removed public or cross-reactive TCRs. Using the MIRA antigens, annotated TCRs were further analysed by specific ORF or by position within an ORF. Breadth was defined as annotated unique rearrangements over total unique productive rearrangements; depth was the summed frequency of those rearrangements. Two-sided Wilcoxon rank-sum tests were applied when comparing TCR breadth between groups. Sourced from immuneACCESS, this table was stored by TCRdb with only in-frame sequences that have V and J called. A share of the clones is absent; for the studies checked, an unresolved V gene accounts for under half, and the remainder has no known explanation. V and J calls and clone size are given by that table; D and trimming were obtained from the DNA. Here the sample has 300,000 to 400,000 clones; roughly nine tenths occur a single time. The top ten clones comprise around 5.5% of the sample.

The sequencing used peripheral blood, collected in a trial of Ad26.COV2.S vaccine versus placebo. This TCR was sampled from a person aged 18-60 years who received the Ad26.COV2.S COVID-19 vaccine or a placebo. The rearranged segments are TRBV19 and TRBJ2-5; no D gene call is confident. The CDR3 sequence is CASSSQKETQYF. The nucleotide sequence reads TGTGCCAGCTCGAGTCAGAAAGAGACCCAGTACTTC.